Listed below are T cell receptor beta chains from one sample, sequenced in a study of shared clonotypes between healthy human individuals. Sequencing was performed with immunoSEQ multiplex PCR; in TCRdb, only in-frame clones are kept and a portion is missing. The table lists approximately 2.5 million clones, 85% to 95% of them singletons, with 0.14% in the top ten. The sample was naive CD4+ T cells sorted from blood. These receptors were collected from a man younger than 35 in good health. Both conserved end residues are part of each CDR3. Each record gives: clone size, V gene, J gene, D gene, CDR3 protein. A D gene is named only where the DNA matches it firmly. Size tells how often a clone was seen (once, few, many) or the class of an expanded clone, and some rows leave it out.

size: NA
V: TRBV11-2
J: TRBJ2-5
D: TRBD2
CDR3: CASSPPGSGRGATQYF

size: NA
V: TRBV6-5
J: TRBJ1-1
D: NA
CDR3: CAITQGFSTEAFF

size: NA
V: TRBV6-5
J: TRBJ1-4
D: NA
CDR3: CASSYGSEPGRKLFF

size: NA
V: TRBV5-4
J: TRBJ2-2
D: NA
CDR3: CASRPPGPMDTGELFF

size: NA
V: TRBV18
J: TRBJ2-7
D: TRBD1
CDR3: CASSPGQGVFSYEQYF

size: NA
V: TRBV19
J: TRBJ2-1
D: NA
CDR3: CASSASSYNEQFF

size: few
V: TRBV29-1
J: TRBJ1-4
D: NA
CDR3: CSVDQGYGEKLFF

size: NA
V: TRBV6-6
J: TRBJ2-7
D: NA
CDR3: CASSYSEGIYEQYF

size: NA
V: TRBV6-1
J: TRBJ2-7
D: NA
CDR3: CASSEPRPSGAGFVYEQYF

size: NA
V: TRBV6-5
J: TRBJ1-2
D: NA
CDR3: CASSSTTSNYGYTF

size: few
V: TRBV19
J: TRBJ1-4
D: TRBD1
CDR3: CASTGQGAEKLFF

size: NA
V: TRBV6-5
J: TRBJ2-7
D: NA
CDR3: CASSIGAEQYF

size: NA
V: TRBV4-2
J: TRBJ1-4
D: NA
CDR3: CASSQAGGANEKLFF

size: NA
V: TRBV4-3
J: TRBJ2-4
D: NA
CDR3: CASSQEDRPAKNIQYF

size: NA
V: TRBV7-2
J: TRBJ2-7
D: TRBD2
CDR3: CASSLALAGADEQYF

size: NA
V: TRBV30
J: TRBJ2-7
D: NA
CDR3: CAWSPYPGREWSEQYF

size: NA
V: TRBV7-8
J: TRBJ1-6
D: NA
CDR3: CASSLRPAGQGGSPLHF

size: NA
V: TRBV28
J: TRBJ2-6
D: NA
CDR3: CASSPTGISGANVLTF

size: NA
V: TRBV13
J: TRBJ2-5
D: TRBD2
CDR3: CASSTRDYQQETQYF

size: NA
V: TRBV7-2
J: TRBJ2-7
D: TRBD2
CDR3: CASSTRAGADYEQYF

size: NA
V: TRBV4-3
J: TRBJ2-7
D: TRBD1
CDR3: CASSQDPTGTAPAEQYF

size: NA
V: TRBV7-8
J: TRBJ2-7
D: NA
CDR3: CASSLRARTRPEQYF

size: NA
V: TRBV19
J: TRBJ2-1
D: TRBD2
CDR3: CASSPRTSHDEQFF

size: NA
V: TRBV18
J: TRBJ1-1
D: NA
CDR3: CASSPGILNTEAFF

size: NA
V: TRBV7-9
J: TRBJ2-2
D: TRBD1
CDR3: CASSSWTGGGTGELFF

size: NA
V: TRBV6-5
J: TRBJ1-2
D: NA
CDR3: CASSRDGIYGYTF

size: NA
V: TRBV10-1
J: TRBJ2-7
D: NA
CDR3: CASSDPTSEQYF

size: NA
V: TRBV7-2
J: TRBJ2-7
D: TRBD2
CDR3: CASSLDGRAVYEQYF

size: NA
V: TRBV6-5
J: TRBJ2-5
D: TRBD2
CDR3: CASTSAGLVLKTQYF

size: NA
V: TRBV20-1
J: TRBJ2-5
D: NA
CDR3: CSGQYQETQYF

size: NA
V: TRBV7-6
J: TRBJ1-1
D: NA
CDR3: CASSIWEVERTEAFF

size: NA
V: TRBV6-4
J: TRBJ2-5
D: NA
CDR3: CASSGGPRETQYF

size: NA
V: TRBV7-9
J: TRBJ2-3
D: TRBD2
CDR3: CASSLGLREGRIDTQYF

size: NA
V: TRBV5-4
J: TRBJ2-3
D: TRBD2
CDR3: CASSTSSSGGAFSTQYF

size: NA
V: TRBV10-3
J: TRBJ2-5
D: NA
CDR3: CAISESDPETQYF

size: once
V: TRBV30
J: TRBJ2-1
D: TRBD1
CDR3: CAWTVRGPEFF

size: NA
V: TRBV7-9
J: TRBJ1-4
D: NA
CDR3: CASSLAGAWDEKLFF

size: NA
V: TRBV7-9
J: TRBJ1-5
D: TRBD1
CDR3: CASSLGQGINQPQHF

size: NA
V: TRBV7-2
J: TRBJ2-3
D: NA
CDR3: CASSLVSVTDTQYF

size: NA
V: TRBV9
J: TRBJ2-4
D: NA
CDR3: CASTSLAGRLAKNIQYF